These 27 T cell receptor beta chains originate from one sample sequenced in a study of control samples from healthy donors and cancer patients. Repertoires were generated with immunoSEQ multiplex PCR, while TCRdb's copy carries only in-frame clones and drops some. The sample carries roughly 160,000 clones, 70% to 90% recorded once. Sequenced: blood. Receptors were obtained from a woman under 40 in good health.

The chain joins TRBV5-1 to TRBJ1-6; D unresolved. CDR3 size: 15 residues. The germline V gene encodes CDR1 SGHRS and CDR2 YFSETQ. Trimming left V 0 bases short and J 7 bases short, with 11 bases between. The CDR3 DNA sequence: TGCGCCAGCAGCTTGGTTCCGGGCGGCAATTCACCCCTCCACTTT. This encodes CASSLVPGGNSPLHF.

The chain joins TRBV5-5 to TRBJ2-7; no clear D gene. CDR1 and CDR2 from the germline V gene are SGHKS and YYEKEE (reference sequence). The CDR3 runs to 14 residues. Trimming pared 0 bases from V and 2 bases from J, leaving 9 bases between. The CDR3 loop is CASSLGVETYEQYF. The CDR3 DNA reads TGTGCCAGCAGCTTGGGAGTGGAGACCTACGAGCAGTACTTC.

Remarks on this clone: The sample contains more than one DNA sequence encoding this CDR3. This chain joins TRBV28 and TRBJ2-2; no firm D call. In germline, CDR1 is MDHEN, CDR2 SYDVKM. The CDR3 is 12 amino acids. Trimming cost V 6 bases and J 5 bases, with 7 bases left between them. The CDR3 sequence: CASSLRTGELFF. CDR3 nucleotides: TGTGCCAGCAGCCTGCGGACCGGGGAGCTGTTTTTT.

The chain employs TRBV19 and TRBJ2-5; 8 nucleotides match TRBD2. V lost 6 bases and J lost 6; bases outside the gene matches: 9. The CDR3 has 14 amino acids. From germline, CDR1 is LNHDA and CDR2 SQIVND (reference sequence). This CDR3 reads CASRPGLAQKTQYF. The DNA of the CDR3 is TGTGCCAGTAGACCCGGACTAGCTCAAAAGACCCAGTACTTC. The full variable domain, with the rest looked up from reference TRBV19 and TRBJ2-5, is DGGITQSPKYLFRKEGQNVTLSCEQNLNHDAMYWYRQDPGQGLRLIYYSQIVNDFQKGDIAEGYSVSREKKESFPLTVTSAQKNPTAFYLCASRPGLAQKTQYFGPGTRLLVL.

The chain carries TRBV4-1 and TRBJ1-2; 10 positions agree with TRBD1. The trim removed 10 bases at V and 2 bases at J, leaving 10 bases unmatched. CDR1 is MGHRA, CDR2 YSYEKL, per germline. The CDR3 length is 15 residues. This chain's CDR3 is CATKSRDRGNYGYTF. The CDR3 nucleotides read TGCGCCACTAAATCCCGGGACAGGGGCAACTATGGCTACACCTTC.

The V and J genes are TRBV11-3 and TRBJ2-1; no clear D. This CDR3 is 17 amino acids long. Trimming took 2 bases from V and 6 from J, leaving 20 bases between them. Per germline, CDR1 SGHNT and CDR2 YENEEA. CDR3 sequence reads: CASSLMVGAGLSNEQFF. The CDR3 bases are TGTGCCAGCAGCTTAATGGTTGGCGCCGGCCTAAGCAATGAGCAGTTCTTC.

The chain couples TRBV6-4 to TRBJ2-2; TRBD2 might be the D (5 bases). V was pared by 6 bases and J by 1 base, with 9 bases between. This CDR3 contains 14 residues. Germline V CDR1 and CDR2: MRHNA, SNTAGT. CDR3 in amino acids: CASRLAKNTGELFF. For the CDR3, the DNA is TGTGCCAGCAGGCTAGCCAAGAACACCGGGGAGCTGTTTTTT.

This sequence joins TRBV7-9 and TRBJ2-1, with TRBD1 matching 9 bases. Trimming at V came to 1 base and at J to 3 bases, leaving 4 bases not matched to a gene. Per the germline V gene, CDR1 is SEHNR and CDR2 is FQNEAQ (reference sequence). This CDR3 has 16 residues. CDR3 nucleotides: TGTGCCAGCAGCTTAGTTCGGGACAGGGTCTACAATGAGCAGTTCTTC. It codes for CASSLVRDRVYNEQFF.

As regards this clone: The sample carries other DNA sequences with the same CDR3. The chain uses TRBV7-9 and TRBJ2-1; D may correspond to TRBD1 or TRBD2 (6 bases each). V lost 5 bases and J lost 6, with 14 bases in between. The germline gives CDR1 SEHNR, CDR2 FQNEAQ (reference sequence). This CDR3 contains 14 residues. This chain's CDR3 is CASSVTSRGNEQFF. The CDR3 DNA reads TGTGCCAGCAGCGTTACTAGCAGGGGCAATGAGCAGTTCTTC.

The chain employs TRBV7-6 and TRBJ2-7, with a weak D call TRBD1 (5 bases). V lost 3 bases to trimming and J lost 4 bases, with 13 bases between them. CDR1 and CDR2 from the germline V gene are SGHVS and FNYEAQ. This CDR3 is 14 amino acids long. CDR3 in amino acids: CASSLTASLYEQYF. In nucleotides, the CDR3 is TGTGCCAGCAGCTTGACAGCGAGTTTGTACGAGCAGTACTTC.

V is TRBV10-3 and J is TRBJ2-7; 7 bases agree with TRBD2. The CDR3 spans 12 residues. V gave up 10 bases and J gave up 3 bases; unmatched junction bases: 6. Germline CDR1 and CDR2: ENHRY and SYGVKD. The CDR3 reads CATGPGGYEQYF. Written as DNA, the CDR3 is TGTGCCACCGGCCCGGGGGGCTACGAGCAGTACTTC.

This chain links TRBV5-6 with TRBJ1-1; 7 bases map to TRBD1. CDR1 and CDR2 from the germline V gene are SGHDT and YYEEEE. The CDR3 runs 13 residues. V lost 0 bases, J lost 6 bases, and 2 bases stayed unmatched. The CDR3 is CASSLAGGAEAFF. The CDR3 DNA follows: TGTGCCAGCAGCTTGGCAGGGGGGGCTGAAGCTTTCTTT.

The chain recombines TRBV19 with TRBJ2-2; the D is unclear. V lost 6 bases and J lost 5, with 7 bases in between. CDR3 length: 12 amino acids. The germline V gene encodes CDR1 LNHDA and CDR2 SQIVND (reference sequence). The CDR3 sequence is CASSLYTGELFF. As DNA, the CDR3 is TGTGCCAGTAGCCTCTATACCGGGGAGCTGTTTTTT.

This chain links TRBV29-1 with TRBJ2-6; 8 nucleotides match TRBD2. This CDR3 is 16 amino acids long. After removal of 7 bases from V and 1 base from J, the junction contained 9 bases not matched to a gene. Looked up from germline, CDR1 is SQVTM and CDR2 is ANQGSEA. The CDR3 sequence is CSGCPAGVSGANVLTF. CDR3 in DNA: TGCAGCGGCTGCCCAGCGGGAGTATCTGGGGCCAACGTCCTGACTTTC.

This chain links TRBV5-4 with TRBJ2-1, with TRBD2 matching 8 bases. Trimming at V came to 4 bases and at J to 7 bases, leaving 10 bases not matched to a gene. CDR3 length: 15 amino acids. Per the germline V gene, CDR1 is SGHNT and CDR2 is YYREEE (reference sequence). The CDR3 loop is CASSPPSGGKNEQFF. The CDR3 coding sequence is TGTGCCAGCAGCCCCCCCAGCGGGGGTAAAAATGAGCAGTTCTTC.

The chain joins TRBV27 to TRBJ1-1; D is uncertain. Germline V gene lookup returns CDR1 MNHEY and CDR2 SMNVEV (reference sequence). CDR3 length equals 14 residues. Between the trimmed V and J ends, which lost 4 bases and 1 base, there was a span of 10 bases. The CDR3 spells CASSSLAGNTEAFF. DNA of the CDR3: TGTGCCAGCAGTTCACTCGCCGGGAACACTGAAGCTTTCTTT.

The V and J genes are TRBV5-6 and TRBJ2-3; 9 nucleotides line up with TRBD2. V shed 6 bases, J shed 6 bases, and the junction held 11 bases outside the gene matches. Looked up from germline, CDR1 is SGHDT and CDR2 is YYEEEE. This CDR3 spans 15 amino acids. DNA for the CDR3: TGTGCCAGCACTAGTTCGGGACTAGCTGCGGATACGCAGTATTTT. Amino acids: CASTSSGLAADTQYF.

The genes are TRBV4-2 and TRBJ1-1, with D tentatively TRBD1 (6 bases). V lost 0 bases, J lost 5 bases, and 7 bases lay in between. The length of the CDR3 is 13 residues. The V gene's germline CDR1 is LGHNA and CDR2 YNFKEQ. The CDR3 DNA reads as TGTGCCAGCAGCCAAGATCAGGGGACTGAAGCTTTCTTT. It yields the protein CASSQDQGTEAFF.

CDR3: CASSLESGVNTGELFF. The CDR3 coding sequence is TGCGCCAGCAGCTTGGAGTCGGGAGTGAACACCGGGGAGCTGTTTTTT. The chain combines TRBV5-1 with TRBJ2-2; tentative D call: TRBD2 (6 bases). The V gene lost 0 bases and the J gene lost 1 base, with 10 bases spanning the gap. There are 16 residues in the CDR3. The germline V gene has CDR1 SGHRS and CDR2 YFSETQ.

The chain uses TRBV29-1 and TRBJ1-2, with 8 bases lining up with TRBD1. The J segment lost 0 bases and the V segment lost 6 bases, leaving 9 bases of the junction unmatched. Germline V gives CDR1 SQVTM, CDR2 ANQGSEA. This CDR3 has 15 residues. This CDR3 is CSVDPGGLANYGYTF. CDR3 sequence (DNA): TGCAGCGTGGACCCAGGGGGCCTAGCTAACTATGGCTACACCTTC.

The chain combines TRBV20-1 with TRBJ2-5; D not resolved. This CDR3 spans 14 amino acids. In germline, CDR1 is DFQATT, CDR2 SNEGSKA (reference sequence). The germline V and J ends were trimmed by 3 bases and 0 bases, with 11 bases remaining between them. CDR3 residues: CSASGGYNQETQYF. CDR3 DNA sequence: TGCAGTGCTAGTGGTGGCTACAACCAAGAGACCCAGTACTTC.

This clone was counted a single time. This CDR3 is CASSLIGGHSGANVLTF. CDR3 bases: TGTGCCAGCAGCTTGATAGGCGGACACTCTGGGGCCAACGTCCTGACTTTC. J is TRBJ2-6 and V is TRBV5-5; D is possibly TRBD1 (5 bases). Germline loops: CDR1 SGHKS, CDR2 YYEKEE (reference sequence). V was clipped by 1 base and J by 0 bases, with 11 bases between them. The CDR3 covers 17 residues.

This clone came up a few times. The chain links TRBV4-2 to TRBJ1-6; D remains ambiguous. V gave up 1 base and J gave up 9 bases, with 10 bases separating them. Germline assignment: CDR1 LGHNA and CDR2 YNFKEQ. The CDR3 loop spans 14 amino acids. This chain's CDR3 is CASSQALGGSPLHF. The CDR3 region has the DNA TGTGCCAGCAGCCAAGCCCTGGGTGGTTCACCCCTCCACTTT.

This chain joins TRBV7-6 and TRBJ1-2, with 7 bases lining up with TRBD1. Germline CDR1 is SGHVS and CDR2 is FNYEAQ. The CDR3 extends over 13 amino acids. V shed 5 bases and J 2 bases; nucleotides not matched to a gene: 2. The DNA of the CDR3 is TGTGCCAGCAGCCCACAGGGGAACTATGGCTACACCTTC. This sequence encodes CASSPQGNYGYTF.

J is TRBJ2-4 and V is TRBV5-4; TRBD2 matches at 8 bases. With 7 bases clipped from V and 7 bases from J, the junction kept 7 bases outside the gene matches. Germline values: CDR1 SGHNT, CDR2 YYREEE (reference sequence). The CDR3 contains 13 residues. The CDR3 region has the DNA TGTGCCAGCGGAGCAGGGACTAGTAACATTCAGTACTTC. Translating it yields CASGAGTSNIQYF.

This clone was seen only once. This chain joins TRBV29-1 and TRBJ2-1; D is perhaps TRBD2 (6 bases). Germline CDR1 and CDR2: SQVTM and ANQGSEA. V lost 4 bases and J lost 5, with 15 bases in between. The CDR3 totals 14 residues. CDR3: CSVAYGSSNNEQFF. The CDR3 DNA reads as TGCAGCGTTGCTTACGGGAGTTCCAACAATGAGCAGTTCTTC.

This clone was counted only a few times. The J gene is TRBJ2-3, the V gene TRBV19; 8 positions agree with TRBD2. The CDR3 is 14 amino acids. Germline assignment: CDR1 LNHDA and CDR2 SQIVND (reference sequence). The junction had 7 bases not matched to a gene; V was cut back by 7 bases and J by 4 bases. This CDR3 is CASTIPGGADTQYF. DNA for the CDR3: TGTGCCAGTACCATCCCCGGGGGGGCAGATACGCAGTATTTT.